This is a list of T cell receptor beta chains from one sample in a study of CD4+ T cells in melanoma. TCRdb's table, derived via immunoSEQ multiplex PCR, lists solely in-frame clones and lacks some. The repertoire holds around 130,000 clones, with approximately 91% as singletons. The receptors shown here come from a human donor with melanoma. The CDR3 runs from the conserved cysteine through the conserved F or W. D genes are given only for firm matches. The size field is filled for only some rows; it gives once, few, many or a size class.

>few|12|TRBV19|TRBJ2-1|-
CASSIMGNEQFF
TGTGCCAGTAGTATTATGGGTAATGAGCAGTTCTTC
>-|14|TRBV14|TRBJ2-2|-
CASMKGMNTGELFF
TGTGCCAGCATGAAGGGCATGAACACCGGGGAGCTGTTTTTT
>-|18|TRBV9|TRBJ1-4|TRBD1
CASSVTVGTGGLSEKLFF
TGTGCCAGCAGCGTAACGGTCGGGACAGGGGGCTTAAGTGAAAAACTGTTTTTT
>-|15|TRBV6-6|TRBJ1-4|-
CASSYIGPAEEKLFF
TGTGCCAGCAGTTACATTGGTCCCGCCGAGGAAAAACTGTTTTTT
>-|14|TRBV7-7|TRBJ2-7|-
CASSLRHGSYEQYF
TGTGCCAGCAGCTTACGTCACGGATCCTACGAGCAGTACTTC
>-|13|TRBV21-1|TRBJ1-5|-
CASSFGGDQPQHF
TGTGCCAGCAGCTTCGGGGGGGATCAGCCCCAGCATTTT
>-|11|TRBV20-1|TRBJ2-5|-
CSARAGEAQYF
TGCAGTGCTAGGGCCGGGGAGGCCCAGTACTTC
>-|13|TRBV10-3|TRBJ2-7|-
CAISETSLYEQYF
TGTGCCATCAGTGAGACTAGTCTCTACGAGCAGTACTTC
>-|14|TRBV7-9|TRBJ2-7|-
CASSLGAISYEQYF
TGTGCCAGCAGCTTAGGCGCAATCTCCTACGAGCAGTACTTC
>-|11|TRBV15|TRBJ2-7|TRBD2
CATSERGEQYF
TGTGCCACCAGCGAGCGGGGCGAGCAGTACTTC
>-|13|TRBV2|TRBJ1-3|TRBD1
CASSRTGLNTIYF
TGTGCCAGCAGTCGGACAGGGTTGAACACCATATATTTT
>-|13|TRBV18|TRBJ1-4|TRBD1
CASSPGTAEKLFF
TGTGCCAGCTCACCGGGGACAGCTGAAAAACTGTTTTTT
>-|15|TRBV6-1|TRBJ1-2|TRBD1
CASSERTGENYGYTF
TGTGCCAGCAGTGAAAGAACAGGGGAAAACTATGGCTACACCTTC
>-|16|TRBV18|TRBJ2-3|TRBD2
CASSPPRAGEADTQYF
TGTGCCAGCTCACCACCGAGAGCGGGGGAGGCAGATACGCAGTATTTT
>-|15|TRBV4-1|TRBJ1-2|-
CASSQVLSGSYGYTF
TGCGCCAGCAGCCAAGTTTTATCAGGGAGCTATGGCTACACCTTC
>-|14|TRBV18|TRBJ2-7|-
CASSQRSGIGEQYF
TGTGCCAGCTCACAGAGATCCGGCATTGGCGAGCAGTACTTC
>-|15|TRBV6-6|TRBJ2-5|-
CASSYEGSTKQTQYF
TGTGCCAGCAGTTACGAGGGCTCCACGAAGCAGACCCAGTACTTC
>-|15|TRBV9|TRBJ2-6|-
CASSVSGAGANVLTF
TGTGCCAGCAGCGTAAGTGGGGCCGGGGCCAACGTCCTGACTTTC
>-|15|TRBV4-2|TRBJ1-2|-
CASSREIGQPYGYTF
TGTGCCAGCAGCCGAGAGATCGGGCAGCCTTATGGCTACACCTTC
>once|14|TRBV18|TRBJ1-5|-
CASSPAGQGQPQHF
TGTGCCAGCTCACCGGCGGGCCAAGGGCAGCCCCAGCATTTT
>-|18|TRBV7-5|TRBJ1-2|-
CARSSPGTGWRINYGYTF
TGTGCCAGAAGCTCCCCCGGGACAGGTTGGCGAATTAACTATGGCTACACCTTC
>-|13|TRBV6-5|TRBJ2-1|-
CASRKTDKGEQFF
TGTGCCAGCAGAAAGACAGACAAGGGTGAGCAGTTCTTC
>-|13|TRBV7-3|TRBJ2-5|-
CASSLFGRETQYF
TGTGCCAGCAGCTTATTTGGGCGGGAGACCCAGTACTTC
>-|14|TRBV16|TRBJ1-1|-
CASSQFGGADEAFF
TGTGCCAGCAGCCAATTCGGGGGCGCAGATGAAGCTTTCTTT
>-|14|TRBV9|TRBJ2-6|-
CASSAVSGANVLTF
TGTGCCAGCAGCGCAGTCTCTGGGGCCAACGTCCTGACTTTC
>-|14|TRBV4-1|TRBJ1-4|-
CASSLVGGNEKLFF
TGCGCCAGCAGCCTGGTAGGCGGGAATGAAAAACTGTTTTTT
>-|14|TRBV2|TRBJ2-3|-
CASSPDIRTDTQYF
TGTGCCAGCAGCCCTGATATTAGGACAGATACGCAGTATTTT
>-|13|TRBV11-3|TRBJ2-1|TRBD2
CASSAGLADEQFF
TGTGCCAGCAGCGCGGGACTAGCAGACGAGCAGTTCTTC
>-|16|TRBV19|TRBJ1-5|-
CASSIGPILSNQPQHF
TGTGCCAGTAGTATAGGGCCAATACTCAGCAATCAGCCCCAGCATTTT
>-|21|TRBV5-1|TRBJ2-2|TRBD1
CASSLLMGQDRSEPNTGELFF
TGCGCCAGCAGCTTGCTGATGGGCCAGGACAGGTCCGAACCGAACACCGGGGAGCTGTTTTTT
>-|12|TRBV7-9|TRBJ1-5|-
CASSLVDQPQHF
TGTGCCAGCAGCTTAGTGGATCAGCCCCAGCATTTT
>-|12|TRBV11-2|TRBJ2-7|-
CASSLNPFEQYF
TGTGCCAGCAGCTTAAATCCTTTTGAGCAGTACTTC